The 22 T cell receptor beta chains below come from one sample, sequenced in a study of blood T cell repertoires in COVID-19 (TCRdb year 2020). Library creation used the immunoSEQ multiplex PCR assay. TCRdb holds this immuneACCESS table with in-frame rearrangements only. Some clones are missing; in checked studies, unresolved V genes explain under half, and the rest has no known cause. This sample gives under 60,000 clones in total; 65% to 90% of them show up just once. In total, the top ten clones hold more than 8.5% of the sample. The sequencing sample was made of peripheral blood. Source of these receptors: a human donor in a cohort sampled during active COVID-19.

The rearrangement links TRBV19 to TRBJ1-4, with 9 bases matching TRBD1. This CDR3 has 16 amino acids. With 10 bases clipped from V and 4 bases from J, the junction kept 13 bases outside the gene matches. Per germline, CDR1 LNHDA and CDR2 SQIVND (reference sequence). The CDR3 here is CATANPRTGDNEKLFF. Written as DNA, the CDR3 is TGTGCCACCGCAAATCCTCGGACAGGGGATAATGAAAAACTGTTTTTT.

The V and J genes are TRBV13 and TRBJ1-4, with D perhaps TRBD1 (6 bases). CDR1 is PRHDT, CDR2 FYEKMQ, per germline (reference sequence). The CDR3 runs to 14 residues. Between the trimmed V and J ends, which lost 3 bases and 5 bases, there was a span of 10 bases. Here the CDR3 DNA reads TGTGCCAGCAGCTTCGGTCAGGGGAATGAAAAACTGTTTTTT. Residues: CASSFGQGNEKLFF.

V and J are TRBV5-1 and TRBJ2-1; tentatively, D is TRBD2 (5 bases). The CDR3 runs 17 residues. The V and J ends lost 0 bases and 4 bases respectively, with 17 bases between them. CDR1 SGHRS and CDR2 YFSETQ come from the germline V gene. The CDR3 sequence: CASSLDPSGLAYNEQFF. CDR3 coding DNA: TGCGCCAGCAGCTTGGACCCCTCCGGACTGGCTTACAATGAGCAGTTCTTC.

The chain joins TRBV9 to TRBJ2-1; weak D call: TRBD2 (6 bases). The V and J ends lost 0 bases and 4 bases respectively, with 8 bases between them. Per the germline V gene, CDR1 is SGDLS and CDR2 is YYNGEE. The length of the CDR3 is 14 residues. CDR3 sequence (DNA): TGTGCCAGCAGCGTAGACGGGACTTACAATGAGCAGTTCTTC. As protein: CASSVDGTYNEQFF. The whole variable domain, filled in from reference TRBV9 and TRBJ2-1, reads DSGVTQTPKHLITATGQRVTLRCSPRSGDLSVYWYQQSLDQGLQFLIQYYNGEERAKGNILERFSAQQFPDLHSELNLSSLELGDSALYFCASSVDGTYNEQFFGPGTRLTVL.

The V and J genes are TRBV19 and TRBJ1-6, with 7 bases identical to TRBD1. V was pared by 11 bases and J by 7 bases, with 5 bases of the junction left unmatched. This CDR3 spans 12 amino acids. Germline CDR1 is LNHDA and CDR2 is SQIVND (reference sequence). This CDR3 is CAAGQRNSPLHF. Here the CDR3 DNA reads TGTGCCGCGGGACAGCGGAATTCACCCCTCCACTTT.

The sample holds a few counts of this clone. The chain joins TRBV9 to TRBJ2-3, with TRBD2 matching 8 bases. Per germline, CDR1 SGDLS and CDR2 YYNGEE. The CDR3 is made up of 16 amino acids. J lost 3 bases, V lost 4 bases, and 10 bases had no gene match. The CDR3 DNA follows: TGTGCCAGCAGCCCCCCAGCGGGAGTATTTACAGATACGCAGTATTTT. This codes for CASSPPAGVFTDTQYF.

The chain combines TRBV5-1 with TRBJ1-3; TRBD1 matches at 9 bases. The CDR3 loop spans 17 amino acids. The ends lost 0 bases at V and 1 base at J; junction bases unmatched: 5. Per the germline V gene, CDR1 is SGHRS and CDR2 is YFSETQ. CDR3 coding DNA: TGCGCCAGCAGCTTGGAGGTGACAGGGGGTTCTGGAAACACCATATATTTT. Its protein is CASSLEVTGGSGNTIYF.

CDR3 nucleotide sequence: TGTGCCAGCAGCTCGGACCGGACTAGCAGATACAATGAGCAGTTCTTC. Its translation: CASSSDRTSRYNEQFF. The chain uses TRBV7-8 and TRBJ2-1; 8 bases are shared with TRBD2. Germline V CDR1 and CDR2: SGHVS, FQNEAQ. The CDR3 has 16 amino acids. V shed 4 bases, J shed 4 bases, and the junction held 9 bases outside the gene matches.

The chain combines TRBV6-2 or TRBV6-3 with TRBJ2-2; TRBD2 agrees at 8 bases. The CDR3 is 16 residues long. Germline V gene sequence: CDR1 MNHEY, CDR2 SVGEGT. J was trimmed by 14 bases and V by 0 bases; bases with no gene match: 14. CDR3 nucleotides: TGTGCCAGCAGTTACTCGAATGGCGCGGGGGGCTGGAAACTGTTTTTT. This sequence encodes CASSYSNGAGGWKLFF.

The J gene is TRBJ2-3, the V gene TRBV5-1; perhaps TRBD1 as D (5 bases). The CDR3 sequence is 13 residues long. V lost 0 bases and J 4 bases, leaving 6 bases between the germline ends. CDR1 and CDR2 (germline): SGHRS, YFSETQ. As DNA, the CDR3 is TGCGCCAGCAGCTTGGAGGGGTCAGATACGCAGTATTTT. Protein: CASSLEGSDTQYF.

This chain connects TRBV4-3 to TRBJ2-3, with D maybe TRBD2 (5 bases). There are 16 residues in the CDR3. The germline CDR1 and CDR2 sequences are LGHNA and YSLEER. Trimming cost V 1 base and J 5 bases, with 16 bases left between them. CDR3 in DNA: TGCGCCAGCAGCCAAGGGTCCAAGCGGTGGGGAGATACGCAGTATTTT. Protein: CASSQGSKRWGDTQYF.

The count of this clone is one. J is TRBJ2-2 and V is TRBV2; 8 nucleotides line up with TRBD1. This CDR3 contains 14 residues. The V gene's germline CDR1 is SNHLY and CDR2 FYNNEI. With 7 bases clipped from V and 4 bases from J, the junction kept 5 bases outside the gene matches. This CDR3 is CASKGQGGTGELFF. For the CDR3, the DNA is TGTGCCAGCAAAGGACAGGGAGGCACCGGGGAGCTGTTTTTT.

V gene TRBV28 combines with J gene TRBJ2-7; 10 nucleotides agree with TRBD1. The ends lost 4 bases at V and 2 bases at J; junction bases unmatched: 5. CDR3 length: 15 residues. Germline values: CDR1 MDHEN, CDR2 SYDVKM. CDR3 coding DNA: TGTGCCAGCAGTTCCCCGGGACAGGGGACCTACGAGCAGTACTTC. Amino acid sequence: CASSSPGQGTYEQYF.

This clone was detected only once. The chain combines TRBV9 with TRBJ1-4; 8 nucleotides agree with TRBD1. V lost 3 bases and J lost 6; bases outside the gene matches: 10. This CDR3 spans 16 amino acids. Per germline, CDR1 SGDLS and CDR2 YYNGEE. In DNA form, the CDR3 reads TGTGCCAGCAGCGCCCTTGACAGGGGTTGGGATGAAAAACTGTTTTTT. Translation: CASSALDRGWDEKLFF.

The CDR3, as DNA: TGTGCCAGCAGTTTTGGCCGGGATCTGGAGGAGTATTTT. Its protein is CASSFGRDLEEYF. The chain joins TRBV12-3 or TRBV12-4 to TRBJ2-3; possibly TRBD2 for D (5 bases). V was cut by 3 bases and J by 13 bases, with 17 bases left in between. The CDR3 covers 13 residues.

CDR3 amino acids: CASSDRRGMNTEAFF. The CDR3 coding sequence is TGTGCCAGCAGCGATCGAAGGGGAATGAACACTGAAGCTTTCTTT. The chain joins TRBV9 to TRBJ1-1, with D tentatively TRBD1 (5 bases). The CDR3 runs to 15 residues. Trimming cost V 3 bases and J 0 bases, with 12 bases left between them. Germline V gene data show CDR1 as SGDLS and CDR2 as YYNGEE.

This rearrangement joins TRBV5-1 to TRBJ1-2; 8 nucleotides align to TRBD1. Germline trimming cut 0 bases from V and 7 bases from J; bases unmatched to any gene: 8. Germline CDR1 SGHRS, CDR2 YFSETQ. The CDR3 is 15 amino acids. For the CDR3, the DNA is TGCGCCAGCAGCTTGGATGGCAGGGGGCTAGGTGGCTACACCTTC. Translating it yields CASSLDGRGLGGYTF.

This chain uses TRBV5-1 with TRBJ2-7; the match to TRBD2 covers 14 bases. Germline V gene lookup returns CDR1 SGHRS and CDR2 YFSETQ. The CDR3 extends over 14 amino acids. V lost 4 bases to trimming and J lost 7 bases; unmatched junction nucleotides: 4. For the CDR3, the DNA is TGCGCCAGCAGCGGGACTAGCGGGGGTCTGGAGCAGTACTTC. This codes for CASSGTSGGLEQYF.

The chain links TRBV7-9 to TRBJ1-2; D might be TRBD1 (5 bases). The CDR3 runs 13 residues. The V end was cut by 1 base, the J end by 2 bases, with 5 bases between. Germline-derived CDR1 and CDR2 are SEHNR and FQNEAQ (reference sequence). The DNA of the CDR3 is TGTGCCAGCAGCTTAGAGGGGAACTATGGCTACACCTTC. Translating gives CASSLEGNYGYTF.

This clone was picked up one time. The chain carries TRBV2 and TRBJ2-5; a weak D match, TRBD2 (6 bases). There are 14 residues in the CDR3. V was trimmed by 5 bases and J by 5 bases, leaving 15 bases between them. Per germline, CDR1 SNHLY and CDR2 FYNNEI. CDR3 loop: CASSFFGRGETQYF. In DNA form, the CDR3 reads TGTGCCAGCAGTTTTTTCGGGAGAGGGGAGACCCAGTACTTC.

The rearrangement uses TRBV2 and TRBJ2-7; D is unresolved. V lost 2 bases, J lost 5 bases, and 13 bases lay in between. Germline V lookup: CDR1 SNHLY, CDR2 FYNNEI. CDR3 length: 14 amino acids. The CDR3 protein is CASSENIRLDEQYF. Here the CDR3 DNA reads TGTGCCAGCAGTGAAAACATCCGGCTAGACGAGCAGTACTTC.

The chain links TRBV5-4 to TRBJ2-5; 15 nucleotides match TRBD2. This CDR3 contains 15 residues. From germline, CDR1 is SGHNT and CDR2 YYREEE (reference sequence). J gave up 8 bases and V 4 bases, and 6 bases lay outside the gene matches. CDR3 sequence reads: CASSPPGLAGGTQYF. The CDR3 DNA sequence: TGTGCCAGCAGCCCCCCGGGACTAGCGGGAGGTACCCAGTACTTC.